A single sample is the source of the 17 T cell receptor beta chains below, sequenced in a study of CD8+ T cells in alopecia areata. Treatment meaning: oral pan-JAK inhibitor, 5-10 mg twice daily. Sequencing templates came from extracted RNA that was reverse transcribed into cDNA. Only in-frame clones appear in the TCRdb table, and some are missing; sequencing was by immunoSEQ multiplex PCR. The table includes 200,000 to 250,000 clones, 35% to 40% detected once. This material consisted of CD4+ T cells sorted from blood, taken between weeks 30 and 35, from a patient treated with tofacitinib. The receptors shown here come from a human donor with alopecia areata.

The chain recombines TRBV7-9 with TRBJ2-2, with 7 nucleotides matching TRBD1. V shed 3 bases, J shed 7 bases, and the junction held 2 bases outside the gene matches. Germline values: CDR1 SEHNR, CDR2 FQNEAQ (reference sequence). The CDR3 runs 13 residues. CDR3 amino acids: CASSFQGDGELFF. The CDR3, as DNA: TGTGCCAGCAGCTTTCAGGGGGACGGGGAGCTGTTTTTT.

In nucleotides, the CDR3 is TGTGCCAGCAGCTTAGGTCGGCGGGGCACAGATACGCAGTATTTT. It specifies CASSLGRRGTDTQYF. The chain combines TRBV7-9 with TRBJ2-3; possibly TRBD2 for D (5 bases). Germline CDR1 SEHNR, CDR2 FQNEAQ (reference sequence). The CDR3 contains 15 residues. Trimming took 1 base from V and 1 from J, leaving 9 bases between them.

The genes are TRBV30 and TRBJ2-1; D is ambiguous. With 4 bases removed from V and 3 bases from J, the gap between germline ends came to 7 bases. The CDR3 is 12 residues long. The germline V gene has CDR1 GTSNPN and CDR2 SVGIG (reference sequence). The CDR3 sequence is CAWNQNYNEQFF. In DNA form, the CDR3 reads TGTGCCTGGAATCAAAACTACAATGAGCAGTTCTTC.

CDR3 nucleotide sequence: TGTGCCAGCAGCAAGGGACTTAGCAATCAGCCCCAGCATTTT. Amino acid sequence: CASSKGLSNQPQHF. J is TRBJ1-5 and V is TRBV7-9; D perhaps matches TRBD1 (5 bases). The germline V gene has CDR1 SEHNR and CDR2 FQNEAQ (reference sequence). This CDR3 is built from 14 residues. Trimming shortened V by 5 bases and J by 0 bases, and 8 bases separated the two germline ends.

This chain uses TRBV5-6 with TRBJ1-6; D gene unclear. The CDR3 length is 14 residues. Deletions cut 3 bases from V and 6 bases from J, with 10 bases between. CDR1 is SGHDT, CDR2 YYEEEE, per germline. CDR3 nucleotides: TGTGCCAGCAGCTCTGAGAGGGCTAATTCACCCCTCCACTTT. Its protein is CASSSERANSPLHF.

This clone was counted only a few times. The chain is built from TRBV7-9 and TRBJ1-1; tentatively, D is TRBD1 (5 bases). Germline assignment: CDR1 SEHNR and CDR2 FQNEAQ (reference sequence). The CDR3 runs 14 residues. Trimming removed 7 bases from V and 8 bases from J, with 20 bases in between. The CDR3 reads CASKGAITRAEAFF. For the CDR3, the DNA is TGTGCCAGCAAAGGGGCCATTACACGTGCGGAAGCTTTCTTT.

J is TRBJ2-2 and V is TRBV5-1, with D possibly matching TRBD2 (5 bases). Germline-derived CDR1 and CDR2 are SGHRS and YFSETQ. CDR3 length equals 15 residues. The V and J ends lost 0 bases and 7 bases respectively, with 13 bases between them. In DNA form, the CDR3 reads TGCGCCAGCAGCTTGGGGTCGGGAACCGGCGGGGAGCTGTTTTTT. Protein sequence: CASSLGSGTGGELFF.

This chain links TRBV4-2 with TRBJ1-5, with D unresolved. The CDR3 spans 13 residues. The V end lost 1 base, the J end lost 3 bases, and 4 bases lay between the germline ends. Germline V gives CDR1 LGHNA, CDR2 YNFKEQ. CDR3 in amino acids: CASSQAPNQPQHF. Here the CDR3 DNA reads TGTGCCAGCAGCCAAGCTCCCAATCAGCCCCAGCATTTT.

This clone has more than one count but fewer than ten. The gene calls are TRBV19 and TRBJ2-4; D is unclear. V shed 3 bases and J shed 2 bases, with 8 bases lying between them. The CDR3 spans 14 residues. Per the germline V gene, CDR1 is LNHDA and CDR2 is SQIVND (reference sequence). CDR3 coding DNA: TGTGCCAGTAGTATTGTGGGGACCAAAAACATTCAGTACTTC. Translated, it gives CASSIVGTKNIQYF.

This clone was counted only a few times. V and J are TRBV19 and TRBJ2-3, with 9 bases matching TRBD1. This CDR3 comprises 14 residues. V lost 6 bases and J lost 4; bases outside the gene matches: 5. Germline CDR1 LNHDA, CDR2 SQIVND (reference sequence). The CDR3 is CASRTGGLADTQYF. CDR3 sequence (DNA): TGTGCCAGTAGAACAGGGGGCCTGGCAGATACGCAGTATTTT. Full variable domain (missing parts from reference TRBV19 and TRBJ2-3): DGGITQSPKYLFRKEGQNVTLSCEQNLNHDAMYWYRQDPGQGLRLIYYSQIVNDFQKGDIAEGYSVSREKKESFPLTVTSAQKNPTAFYLCASRTGGLADTQYFGPGTRLTVL.

The chain joins TRBV30 to TRBJ2-7, with D uncertain. Trimming took off 0 bases at V and 6 bases at J, with 9 bases between the two ends. CDR1 is GTSNPN, CDR2 SVGIG, per germline (reference sequence). There are 12 residues in the CDR3. The CDR3, as DNA: TGTGCCTGGAGTGTACATACAGTCGAGCAGTACTTC. Translating gives CAWSVHTVEQYF.

As for this clone: This CDR3 is also generated by other DNA sequences in the sample. The genes are TRBV5-1 and TRBJ1-1; D might be TRBD1 (5 bases). Between the trimmed V and J ends, which lost 0 bases and 0 bases, there was a span of 9 bases. The CDR3 is 15 residues long. CDR1 SGHRS and CDR2 YFSETQ come from the germline V gene. The CDR3 DNA sequence: TGCGCCAGCAGCTTGGAAGGGACCATGAACACTGAAGCTTTCTTT. Encoded protein: CASSLEGTMNTEAFF.

This clone has only a few counts. The chain carries TRBV5-6 and TRBJ2-3; D might be TRBD2 (5 bases). Trimming took off 1 base at V and 4 bases at J, with 16 bases between the two ends. This CDR3 has 16 residues. Germline V CDR1 and CDR2: SGHDT, YYEEEE. CDR3: CASSLMYRGSADTQYF. CDR3 coding DNA: TGTGCCAGCAGCTTGATGTACCGTGGGAGTGCAGATACGCAGTATTTT.

The rearrangement links TRBV30 to TRBJ2-5, with D maybe TRBD2 (6 bases). V was shortened by 2 bases and J by 11 bases, with 21 bases between the two germline ends. Germline CDR1 and CDR2: GTSNPN and SVGIG (reference sequence). The CDR3 spans 14 residues. The CDR3 spells CAWSSGPQGGEQYF. The CDR3 coding sequence is TGTGCCTGGAGTTCGGGGCCCCAGGGAGGTGAGCAGTACTTC.

V and J are TRBV5-1 and TRBJ2-7, with 9 bases aligning to TRBD2. Trimming at V came to 0 bases and at J to 2 bases, leaving 3 bases not matched to a gene. The CDR3 runs to 15 residues. CDR1 is SGHRS and CDR2 is YFSETQ in the germline V gene. CDR3 sequence reads: CASSLVSGGTYEQYF. The CDR3 DNA is TGCGCCAGCAGCTTGGTTAGCGGGGGAACCTACGAGCAGTACTTC. The whole variable domain, remainder taken from reference TRBV5-1 and TRBJ2-7, is KAGVTQTPRYLIKTRGQQVTLSCSPISGHRSVSWYQQTPGQGLQFLFEYFSETQRNKGNFPGRFSGRQFSNSRSEMNVSTLELGDSALYLCASSLVSGGTYEQYFGPGTRLTVT.

This clone was detected a few times. The V and J genes are TRBV7-2 and TRBJ2-3; D gene uncertain. Germline-derived CDR1 and CDR2 are SGHTA and FQGNSA. V gave up 5 bases and J gave up 4 bases, with 7 bases separating them. The CDR3 extends over 12 amino acids. The CDR3: CASSLRADTQYF. In DNA form, the CDR3 reads TGTGCCAGCAGCCTTAGGGCAGATACGCAGTATTTT.

In its sample, this clone was seen a few times. This chain joins TRBV7-9 and TRBJ2-5; D not resolved. Trimming removed 1 base from V and 2 bases from J, with 11 bases in between. The CDR3 loop spans 15 amino acids. CDR1 is SEHNR and CDR2 is FQNEAQ in the germline V gene (reference sequence). CDR3 amino acids: CASSLDASLQETQYF. CDR3 nucleotide sequence: TGTGCCAGCAGCTTAGACGCCAGCCTTCAAGAGACCCAGTACTTC.